This T cell receptor beta chain was captured by sequencing in a study of vaccination effects on CD4 cells after COVID-19. On this clone itself: What it recognizes is unknown.

TCRdb keeps only in-frame clones here, not all; method: immunoSEQ multiplex PCR. The profile shows 25,000 to 30,000 clones, more than 60% of them singletons. Sequencing was preceded by expansion of antigen-specific CD4+ T cells with viral peptide pools in the ViraFEST assay. The culture ran for around nine days, and then CD4+ T cells were isolated. As their vaccination, participants received two doses of either BNT162b2 or mRNA-1273. Germline V gives CDR1 SGHDT, CDR2 YYEEEE. The CDR3 runs to 17 residues. J was trimmed by 2 bases and V by 1 base; bases with no gene match: 10. The specimen was CD4+ T cells from PBMCs cultured with HCoV-NL63 spike peptides, collected after COVID-19 vaccination. This TCR was sampled from a human donor who received a COVID-19 vaccine. The rearrangement links TRBV5-6 to TRBJ2-3; TRBD1 matches at 7 bases. In DNA, the CDR3 is TGTGCCAGCAGCTTGTGGTCCGGGACAGCCTTCACAGATACGCAGTATTTT. This sequence encodes CASSLWSGTAFTDTQYF.